This T cell receptor beta chain was documented in a study of blood T cell repertoires in COVID-19. Using immunoSEQ multiplex PCR, the repertoire was profiled, and TCRdb retains in-frame clones only, with some absent. The table records around 150,000 clones, about four fifths of them present only once. Trimming removed 3 bases at V and 6 bases at J, with 14 bases between. The germline CDR1 and CDR2 sequences are MNHNY and SVGAGI (reference sequence). This CDR3 is 14 amino acids long. V and J are TRBV6-6 and TRBJ1-1, with D perhaps matching TRBD1 (6 bases). The sequence was collected from a woman older than 75 in a cohort sampled during active or convalescent COVID-19. The source material was peripheral blood. DNA of the CDR3: TGTGCCAGCAGTTATCGAGACAGGAGGTCTGAAGCTTTCTTT. Encoded protein: CASSYRDRRSEAFF.